This TCR beta chain was retrieved from a study of STAT5B mutations in CD4+ large granular lymphocyte leukemia (dated by TCRdb to about 2022). Concerning the study at large: Among healthy controls, the CDR3 'QG' motif was associated with a particular HLA allele. The purity of purified fractions was confirmed by flow cytometry on FACSCanto II or FACSVerse to exceed 95% among lymphocytes. The study compared the TCRbeta repertoires of patients with CD4+ T-cell large granular lymphocyte leukemia against those of healthy blood donors. Study-wide findings and limitations: CD4-sorted patient repertoires appeared more clonal than healthy CD4+ repertoires, and this difference persisted after removing the putative leukemic clones. Each patient's main leukemic clonotypes were private, but approximately 23% of these clonotypes showed up at low frequency in the non-leukemic repertoires of other patients. The data were not HLA-matched, and the higher clonality in CD4+ T-LGLL than in CD8+ T-LGLL could be due to the relatively small sample size. TRBV06-family usage was enriched among the top patient clones (8/27) compared with healthy controls (2/35).

The healthy controls were around 40 blood donors, and the buffy coats of these donors were supplied by the Finnish Red Cross blood service. All TCR-sequenced material derived from peripheral blood: patient blood samples and healthy donor buffy coats. Ficoll-Hypaque gradient centrifugation was used to isolate peripheral blood mononuclear cells. CD4+ cells were magnetically purified from the buffy coats of healthy controls. The Gentra Puregene Cell and Tissue kit was used to extract genomic DNA, and a Qubit 2.0 fluorometer was used to measure the amount of genomic DNA. TCRbeta rearrangements were sequenced from genomic DNA using the immunoSEQ assay at survey resolution. Concerning the study's data processing: In the TCR sequencing data, the smallest productive clonotype frequency that could be detected was 2.59 x 10-5. Analyses included only productive TCRbeta rearrangements, meaning complete and in-frame sequences. Clonality for each sample was calculated as Simpson clonality in the immunoSEQ Analyzer version 3.0. Clones were grouped by frequency into very rare, small, medium, large (1-20%) or hyperexpanded (>20%) categories. OLGA 1.2.3 estimated generation probabilities, VDJtools produced V-gene circos plots, VDJdb was queried for specificities, and GLIPH identified CDR3 motifs. Held by TCRdb, this immuneACCESS table contains in-frame sequences only and omits some clones. Under half of the omission traces to an unresolved V gene where checked; the cause of the rest is unknown. The V and J calls and clone size come from that table; D and trimming were worked out from the DNA. The sample records tens of thousands of clones, roughly 79% of which are singletons. The ten most abundant clones make up approximately 3.8% of the sample.

At the junction V is shortened by 3 bases and J by 6 bases, with 18 bases in between. From a lookup of the germline V gene, CDR1 and CDR2 are LGHNT and FRNRAP. Spanning cysteine to phenylalanine, the CDR3 consists of 15 amino acids. Kept here is only the CDR3 DNA, which spans 45 bases and is read in frame from base 1. A remark on this clone: The antigen it recognizes is unknown. No base quality information exists; no much larger clone differs at one position.

The chain links TRBV12-5 with TRBJ2-7; matching of 6 bases hints at TRBD1 as the D gene. The sequence came from a human donor in good health. The material sequenced was CD4+ T cells from blood buffy coats. The DNA is as follows: TGTGCTAGTGGTTTACAGGGCTTGTTGGGGGCCGAGCAGTACTTC. Its translation is CASGLQGLLGAEQYF.